These 30 T cell receptor beta chains were sequenced from one sample in a study of blood T cells in healthy people across ages. Combining a sample-barcoded 5' primer with a J-beta primer mix, a second PCR ran for roughly 6 to 12 cycles. TCRdb re-called the 5' RACE reads through MiXCR, storing one row per CDR3 protein. The sample lists some 760,000 distinct CDR3 sequences, roughly 25% occurring once. Separately, the same data were catalogued under a study of T cells of mothers and their children.

The sequenced sample was blood. The receptors were sampled from a boy between 10 and 17 years old in good health.

V usage is TRBV3-1 and J usage is TRBJ1-3, with D perhaps TRBD1 (5 bases). V lost 0 bases and J lost 4, with 16 bases in between. Germline CDR1 LGHDT, CDR2 YNNKEL (reference sequence). This CDR3 region has 17 residues. The CDR3 DNA is TGTGCCAGCAGCCAAGATCGTTTGAGGGGTGGAGGAAACACCATATATTTT. Its translation: CASSQDRLRGGGNTIYF. The full variable domain, completed using reference TRBV3-1 and TRBJ1-3, is DTAVSQTPKYLVTQMGNDKSIKCEQNLGHDTMYWYKQDSKKFLKIMFSYNNKELIINETVPNRFSPKSPDKAHLNLHINSLELGDSAVYFCASSQDRLRGGGNTIYFGEGSWLTVV.

The chain employs TRBV7-2 and TRBJ2-7, with D perhaps TRBD1 or TRBD2 (7 bases each). The germline V and J ends were trimmed by 2 bases and 3 bases, with 11 bases remaining between them. The CDR3 runs 14 residues. Germline CDR1 SGHTA, CDR2 FQGNSA. The CDR3 nucleotides read TGTGCCAGCAGCTTAAAGCGGGACAGCTACGAGCAGTACTTC. Its translation: CASSLKRDSYEQYF. The entire variable domain, with the rest obtained from reference TRBV7-2 and TRBJ2-7, is as follows: GAGVSQSPSNKVTEKGKDVELRCDPISGHTALYWYRQSLGQGLEFLIYFQGNSAPDKSGLPSDRFSAERTGGSVSTLTIQRTQQEDSAVYLCASSLKRDSYEQYFGPGTRLTVT.

This sequence joins TRBV4-2 and TRBJ2-3, with D perhaps TRBD1 or TRBD2 (5 bases each). Trimming took 3 bases from V and 6 from J, leaving 13 bases between them. Germline lookup yields CDR1 LGHNA and CDR2 YNFKEQ. The CDR3 sequence is 14 residues long. CDR3 in DNA: TGTGCCAGCAGCCAGGGGACCGTGTCCGATACGCAGTATTTT. Translated: CASSQGTVSDTQYF.

This chain connects TRBV10-2 to TRBJ2-2; TRBD1 matches at 8 bases. The CDR3 sequence is 13 residues long. The V and J ends lost 10 bases and 4 bases, in that order; junction bases with no gene match: 5. Germline loops: CDR1 WSHSY, CDR2 SAAADI. Written as DNA, the CDR3 is TGCGCCACGGACAGGGTCGGCACCGGGGAGCTGTTTTTT. It is translated as CATDRVGTGELFF.

The chain is built from TRBV7-2 and TRBJ2-4; D gene ambiguous. Germline loops: CDR1 SGHTA, CDR2 FQGNSA. The V gene lost 1 base and the J gene lost 0 bases, with 7 bases spanning the gap. The CDR3 length is 15 residues. CDR3 amino acids: CASSLEGPAKNIQYF. CDR3 bases: TGTGCCAGCAGCTTAGAAGGGCCAGCCAAAAACATTCAGTACTTC.

CDR3 amino acids: CAISVSSVDEQFF. The CDR3 DNA reads TGTGCCATCAGTGTTAGTAGCGTGGATGAGCAGTTCTTC. This sequence joins TRBV10-3 and TRBJ2-1, with D possibly matching TRBD2 (5 bases). This CDR3 spans 13 amino acids. CDR1 ENHRY and CDR2 SYGVKD come from the germline V gene. Trimming left V 4 bases short and J 8 bases short, with 12 bases between.

This clonotype was counted a few times. The chain recombines TRBV3-1 with TRBJ2-5; tentatively, D is TRBD1 (6 bases). This CDR3 contains 15 residues. V gave up 0 bases and J gave up 5 bases, with 13 bases separating them. Germline loops: CDR1 LGHDT, CDR2 YNNKEL (reference sequence). The CDR3 DNA sequence: TGTGCCAGCAGCCAAGAGCAGGGGTCAGCGGAGACCCAGTACTTC. As protein: CASSQEQGSAETQYF.

V gene TRBV5-1 combines with J gene TRBJ1-2; 9 bases match TRBD1. V shed 8 bases and J 6 bases; nucleotides not matched to a gene: 8. The CDR3 spans 13 residues. CDR1 SGHRS and CDR2 YFSETQ come from the germline V gene. The CDR3 DNA reads TGCGCCAGTCGGACAGGGGAACAGGATGGCTACACCTTC. Its protein product is CASRTGEQDGYTF.

The chain joins TRBV7-3 to TRBJ2-5, with D hard to call. The CDR3 totals 15 residues. Germline V gene sequence: CDR1 SGHTA, CDR2 FQGTGA. Trimming took off 5 bases at V and 1 base at J, with 14 bases between the two ends. The CDR3 sequence is CASSPLGQVQETQYF. The CDR3 coding sequence is TGTGCCAGCAGCCCCCTCGGGCAGGTCCAAGAGACCCAGTACTTC.

This clonotype occurred a few times. This chain connects TRBV11-2 to TRBJ2-6; D perhaps matches TRBD2 (5 bases). Germline-derived CDR1 and CDR2 are SGHAT and FQNNGV. V lost 3 bases, J lost 5 bases, and 8 bases lay in between. CDR3 length equals 14 residues. The chain's CDR3 is CASSFEGRANVLTF. DNA of the CDR3: TGTGCCAGCAGCTTCGAGGGTAGGGCCAACGTCCTGACTTTC.

The genes are TRBV6-5 and TRBJ2-1; D uncertain. The CDR3 runs to 16 residues. Looked up from germline, CDR1 is MNHEY and CDR2 is SVGAGI. CDR3 nucleotides: TGTGCTGCCTGTCCCCCTCCTTGGACGGTTCCCGGTGAGCAGTTCTTC. Protein product: CAACPPPWTVPGEQFF.

This clonotype was detected only a few times. V and J are TRBV4-2 and TRBJ1-2, with TRBD1 matching over 11 bases. Germline V gives CDR1 LGHNA, CDR2 YNFKEQ. The CDR3 has 16 amino acids. V was pared by 0 bases and J by 4 bases, with 4 bases of the junction left unmatched. CDR3 protein: CASSQDQGQGVYGYTF. The CDR3 DNA sequence: TGTGCCAGCAGCCAAGATCAGGGACAGGGGGTCTATGGCTACACCTTC.

This clonotype has more than one count but fewer than ten. The chain joins TRBV20-1 to TRBJ2-4, with D maybe TRBD2 (6 bases). CDR1 DFQATT and CDR2 SNEGSKA come from the germline V gene (reference sequence). Between the trimmed V and J ends, which lost 5 bases and 5 bases, there was a span of 16 bases. CDR3 size: 14 residues. CDR3 amino acids: CSAFHTTRENIQYF. CDR3 sequence (DNA): TGCAGTGCTTTCCACACGACTAGGGAAAACATTCAGTACTTC.

This clonotype has a handful of counts. The V and J genes are TRBV3-1 and TRBJ1-1; D uncertain. V lost 4 bases and J 6 bases, leaving 9 bases between the germline ends. Germline V lookup: CDR1 LGHDT, CDR2 YNNKEL (reference sequence). The CDR3 extends over 12 amino acids. The CDR3 reads CASSPRTAEAFF. DNA of the CDR3: TGTGCCAGCAGCCCTCGTACCGCTGAAGCTTTCTTT.

V is TRBV2 and J is TRBJ2-2, with a tentative D call TRBD1 (5 bases). CDR1 is SNHLY and CDR2 is FYNNEI in the germline V gene. V was pared by 6 bases and J by 2 bases, with 10 bases between. This CDR3 has 14 residues. This CDR3 is CASRLQVNTGELFF. In DNA form, the CDR3 reads TGTGCCAGCAGGTTACAGGTTAACACCGGGGAGCTGTTTTTT.

The genes are TRBV7-3 and TRBJ2-2; D tentatively reads TRBD1 or TRBD2 (5 bases each). There are 15 residues in the CDR3. V dropped 5 bases and J dropped 0 bases, with 10 bases sitting between them. Germline CDR1 is SGHTA and CDR2 is FQGTGA. The CDR3 sequence is CASSRRGANTGELFF. The DNA for the CDR3 is TGTGCCAGCAGCCGACGAGGGGCGAACACCGGGGAGCTGTTTTTT.

The genes are TRBV2 and TRBJ2-5; D ambiguous. V lost 7 bases, J lost 5 bases, and 8 bases lay in between. Germline CDR1 reads SNHLY; CDR2 reads FYNNEI. This CDR3 is 11 amino acids long. The CDR3 here is CASKAKETQYF. Here the CDR3 DNA reads TGTGCCAGCAAGGCCAAGGAGACCCAGTACTTC.

The table lists this clonotype with a few counts. This chain connects TRBV4-1 to TRBJ1-1; a weak D match, TRBD1 (5 bases). Trimming left V 0 bases short and J 8 bases short, with 10 bases between. The germline CDR1 and CDR2 sequences are MGHRA and YSYEKL. The CDR3 has 13 residues. The CDR3 reads CASSQDRGAEAFF. The CDR3 DNA reads TGCGCCAGCAGCCAAGATAGGGGCGCCGAAGCTTTCTTT.

The chain has TRBV20-1 and TRBJ2-5; D gene uncertain. The CDR3 runs to 13 residues. With 5 bases removed from V and 1 base from J, the gap between germline ends came to 11 bases. Germline CDR1 and CDR2: DFQATT and SNEGSKA (reference sequence). The CDR3, as DNA: TGCAGTGCTTCCCCCCCGATCCAAGAGACCCAGTACTTC. It codes for CSASPPIQETQYF.

This clonotype has only a few counts. The J gene is TRBJ2-1, the V gene TRBV7-2; D assignment may be TRBD1 or TRBD2 (5 bases each). Matching the DNA end better, TRBJ2-5 makes the J call doubtful. The CDR3 runs 12 residues. The germline CDR1 and CDR2 sequences are SGHTA and FQGNSA. Written as DNA, the CDR3 is TGTGCCAGCCAAAGGGGAGTGGCGACCCAGTACTTC. Amino acids: CASQRGVATQYF.

This chain uses TRBV12-3 or TRBV12-4 with TRBJ2-5; D possibly uses TRBD1 or TRBD2 (6 bases each). The CDR3 is 14 residues long. V lost 5 bases, J lost 4 bases, and 14 bases lay in between. The CDR3 protein is CASSTPGAAETQYF. The CDR3 DNA is TGTGCCAGCAGTACCCCGGGGGCTGCAGAGACCCAGTACTTC.

This clonotype was recorded at least ten times. This chain joins TRBV28 and TRBJ2-4, with 7 bases fitting TRBD1. V shed 8 bases, J shed 0 bases, and the junction held 13 bases outside the gene matches. Germline V gene sequence: CDR1 MDHEN, CDR2 SYDVKM. CDR3 length: 17 amino acids. The CDR3 reads CASGIQGGVRAKNIQYF. The CDR3 coding sequence is TGTGCCAGCGGAATTCAAGGGGGCGTCAGAGCCAAAAACATTCAGTACTTC.

This clonotype was detected only a few times. This chain uses TRBV5-4 with TRBJ2-3; D not resolved. The CDR3 length is 14 residues. The V and J ends lost 1 base and 3 bases respectively, with 9 bases between them. The germline V gene encodes CDR1 SGHNT and CDR2 YYREEE (reference sequence). The CDR3 DNA follows: TGTGCCAGCAGCTTGAGCGCCGGGACAGATACGCAGTATTTT. Translated: CASSLSAGTDTQYF.

The genes are TRBV20-1 and TRBJ2-1, with D possibly TRBD1 on 6 matching bases. Between the trimmed V and J ends, which lost 0 bases and 9 bases, there was a span of 21 bases. This CDR3 comprises 16 residues. Germline CDR1 DFQATT, CDR2 SNEGSKA (reference sequence). For the CDR3, the DNA is TGCAGTGCTAGAGACCGGTGGGGGCAGGGATATAGTGAGCAGTTCTTC. Amino acids: CSARDRWGQGYSEQFF.

This clonotype turned up a few times. The chain has TRBV27 and TRBJ2-3; no definite D call. The CDR3 length is 14 residues. Germline V lookup: CDR1 MNHEY, CDR2 SMNVEV (reference sequence). Trimming pared 2 bases from V and 4 bases from J, leaving 10 bases between. CDR3 sequence reads: CASSLNPTSDTQYF. The DNA for the CDR3 is TGTGCCAGCAGTTTAAATCCCACCTCAGATACGCAGTATTTT.

This clonotype has a handful of counts. The chain links TRBV20-1 to TRBJ2-5; a possible D gene is TRBD1 (5 bases). Deletions cut 5 bases from V and 4 bases from J, with 20 bases between. The CDR3 is made up of 15 amino acids. Germline CDR1 reads DFQATT; CDR2 reads SNEGSKA (reference sequence). The CDR3 coding sequence is TGCAGTGCTCCAAAACCGACAGTCGACCGAGAGACCCAGTACTTC. Its protein product is CSAPKPTVDRETQYF.

This clonotype was detected only a few times. J is TRBJ2-5 and V is TRBV2; 7 bases line up with TRBD1. The J call may be faulty, since TRBJ2-7 better matches the DNA end. The V gene's germline CDR1 is SNHLY and CDR2 FYNNEI. This CDR3 region has 14 residues. CDR3 residues: CATIDRQGSYEQYF. CDR3 DNA sequence: TGTGCCACCATTGACCGACAGGGCTCCTACGAGCAGTACTTC.

Remarks on this clonotype: The germline gene is not matched at one end of the junction; a read error may be the cause. The chain links TRBV11-3 to TRBJ2-2; 7 bases match TRBD1. Germline CDR1 reads SGHNT; CDR2 reads YENEEA. The CDR3 covers 12 residues. The CDR3 DNA reads as TGTGCCAGCAGCCCCCAAACAGGGGAACTGTTTTTT. This codes for CASSPQTGELFF.

V and J are TRBV7-2 and TRBJ1-1, with TRBD1 as a possible D gene (5 bases). The CDR3 totals 15 residues. The ends were cut back, 5 bases at V and 4 bases at J, with 17 bases in the middle. Germline V gene lookup returns CDR1 SGHTA and CDR2 FQGNSA. CDR3 protein: CASSRRAGLATEAFF. The CDR3 bases are TGTGCCAGCAGCCGACGGGCAGGGTTGGCCACTGAAGCTTTCTTT.

This clonotype has more than one count but fewer than ten. The rearrangement uses TRBV12-3 or TRBV12-4 and TRBJ1-1, with D perhaps matching TRBD1 (5 bases). With 7 bases removed from V and 9 bases from J, the gap between germline ends came to 12 bases. The CDR3 spans 11 residues. This chain's CDR3 is CASTGGGKAFF. The DNA for the CDR3 is TGTGCCAGCACCGGGGGGGGGAAAGCTTTCTTT.